The 13 T cell receptor beta chains below were found in one sample sequenced in a study of T-cell reconstitution after alpha-beta-depleted transplantation in children. This sample's TCRbeta library carried unique molecular identifier barcodes. A single record per CDR3 protein comes from TCRdb applying MiXCR to the PCR reads. The top ten hold more than 2.5% of the sample, which has roughly 500,000 distinct CDR3 sequences, about 18% seen once. The sequences come from PBMCs from the stem cell graft donor, collected from the stem cell graft. The receptor source for this set is a human donor who donated a stem cell graft to a child with acute lymphoblastic leukemia.

V and J are TRBV2 and TRBJ2-7, with D perhaps matching TRBD1 or TRBD2 (5 bases each). This CDR3 is 14 amino acids long. Germline assignment: CDR1 SNHLY and CDR2 FYNNEI. V lost 2 bases and J 3 bases, leaving 11 bases between the germline ends. CDR3 sequence (DNA): TGTGCCAGCAGTGAACAGGGAGCTAGCTACGAGCAGTACTTC. It yields the protein CASSEQGASYEQYF.

This clonotype was observed many times. The rearrangement uses TRBV5-1 and TRBJ2-3, with TRBD2 identical over 13 bases. V lost 3 bases to trimming and J lost 4 bases; unmatched junction nucleotides: 5. The CDR3 runs to 16 residues. The V gene's germline CDR1 is SGHRS and CDR2 YFSETQ. Here the CDR3 reads CASSSPGLAGADTQYF. CDR3 DNA: TGCGCCAGCAGCTCCCCCGGACTAGCGGGAGCAGATACGCAGTATTTT.

This clonotype was detected only a few times. V is TRBV20-1 and J is TRBJ1-1, with 8 bases lining up with TRBD1. Germline CDR1 reads DFQATT; CDR2 reads SNEGSKA (reference sequence). J lost 3 bases, V lost 4 bases, and 10 bases had no gene match. This CDR3 has 15 amino acids. The CDR3: CSAKGVTGDHTEAFF. The CDR3 DNA is TGCAGTGCTAAGGGGGTGACAGGGGATCACACTGAAGCTTTCTTT.

This clonotype was seen only a few times. V and J are TRBV19 and TRBJ2-1, with 12 nucleotides matching TRBD2. Germline CDR1 and CDR2: LNHDA and SQIVND (reference sequence). The J segment lost 8 bases and the V segment lost 6 bases, leaving 5 bases of the junction unmatched. CDR3 size: 14 residues. The CDR3 bases are TGTGCCAGTAGCCGACTAGCGGGAGCCCATGAGCAGTTCTTC. This encodes CASSRLAGAHEQFF. The whole variable domain, remainder taken from reference TRBV19 and TRBJ2-1, is DGGITQSPKYLFRKEGQNVTLSCEQNLNHDAMYWYRQDPGQGLRLIYYSQIVNDFQKGDIAEGYSVSREKKESFPLTVTSAQKNPTAFYLCASSRLAGAHEQFFGPGTRLTVL.

This clonotype has only a few counts. J is TRBJ2-7 and V is TRBV12-3 or TRBV12-4; 9 nucleotides agree with TRBD2. The CDR3 extends over 15 amino acids. Losses at the gene ends were 3 bases for V and 3 bases for J; bases not matched to a gene: 6. The CDR3 DNA is TGTGCCAGCAGTTTTTTTAGCGGGAGTGACTACGAGCAGTACTTC. Its protein product is CASSFFSGSDYEQYF.

This chain connects TRBV10-3 to TRBJ2-3; D not resolved. The CDR3 sequence is 15 residues long. Germline V gene sequence: CDR1 ENHRY, CDR2 SYGVKD. V shed 7 bases and J shed 4 bases, with 18 bases lying between them. The CDR3 DNA follows: TGTGCCATCAATAACTTGGCGGATGGGCCAGATACGCAGTATTTT. This sequence encodes CAINNLADGPDTQYF.

This chain joins TRBV7-9 and TRBJ2-5; D may be TRBD2 (7 bases). V was clipped by 5 bases and J by 5 bases, with 15 bases between them. The germline CDR1 and CDR2 sequences are SEHNR and FQNEAQ (reference sequence). The CDR3 totals 14 residues. CDR3 sequence reads: CASSPIQGGETQYF. CDR3 nucleotide sequence: TGTGCCAGCAGCCCAATACAGGGAGGGGAGACCCAGTACTTC.

The chain carries TRBV14 and TRBJ2-5; 7 bases agree with TRBD1. The CDR3 totals 15 residues. With V trimmed by 4 bases and J by 1 base, 6 bases remained unmatched. CDR1 is SGHDN and CDR2 is FVKESK in the germline V gene. CDR3 coding DNA: TGTGCCAGCAGCCTAGGGGACAGCCTCCAAGAGACCCAGTACTTC. Its protein is CASSLGDSLQETQYF.

The J gene is TRBJ2-3, the V gene TRBV7-3; 8 nucleotides agree with TRBD1. Germline V gene lookup returns CDR1 SGHTA and CDR2 FQGTGA. V was pared by 5 bases and J by 5 bases, with 15 bases of the junction left unmatched. This CDR3 spans 17 amino acids. The DNA for the CDR3 is TGTGCCAGCAGCCTTTCCCCAGGGGGCGATCGCGTAGATACGCAGTATTTT. It encodes CASSLSPGGDRVDTQYF.

The chain links TRBV4-1 to TRBJ2-7; no clear D gene. The V and J ends lost 3 bases and 6 bases respectively, with 9 bases between them. Germline V CDR1 and CDR2: MGHRA, YSYEKL. The CDR3 extends over 12 amino acids. Written as DNA, the CDR3 is TGCGCCAGCAGCCACCAAGGATCCGAGCAGTACTTC. Its translation is CASSHQGSEQYF.

The V call is TRBV10-3, the J call TRBJ1-1, with 7 bases aligning to TRBD1. V was clipped by 10 bases and J by 0 bases; unmatched bases: 5. This CDR3 has 13 amino acids. Germline CDR1 and CDR2: ENHRY and SYGVKD. DNA for the CDR3: TGTGCCACAGGGGGACAATTGAACACTGAAGCTTTCTTT. Its translation: CATGGQLNTEAFF.

This clonotype was counted only a few times. The rearrangement joins TRBV6-1 to TRBJ1-2; 8 nucleotides line up with TRBD1. CDR3 length equals 14 residues. Germline trimming cut 6 bases from V and 6 bases from J; bases unmatched to any gene: 9. The V gene's germline CDR1 is MNHNS and CDR2 SASEGT. CDR3 DNA sequence: TGTGCCAGCAGCCCGGGACAGGCTTCGGATGGCTACACCTTC. It encodes CASSPGQASDGYTF.

This clonotype has a handful of counts. The chain has TRBV7-9 and TRBJ1-4; TRBD1 aligns across 8 bases. V shed 8 bases and J 6 bases; nucleotides not matched to a gene: 8. The germline V gene encodes CDR1 SEHNR and CDR2 FQNEAQ (reference sequence). The CDR3 totals 14 residues. DNA of the CDR3: TGTGCCAGCGCTCGGACAGGGCGTTATGAAAAACTGTTTTTT. Amino acid sequence: CASARTGRYEKLFF.